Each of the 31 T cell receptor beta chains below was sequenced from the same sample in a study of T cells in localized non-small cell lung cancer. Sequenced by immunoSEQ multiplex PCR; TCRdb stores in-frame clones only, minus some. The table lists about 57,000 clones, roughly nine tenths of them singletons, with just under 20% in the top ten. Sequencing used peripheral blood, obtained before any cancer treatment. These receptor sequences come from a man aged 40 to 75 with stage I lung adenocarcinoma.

CDR3 DNA sequence: TGTGCCAGCGCCGCCGGAGAATGGGAGACCCAGTACTTC. It yields the protein CASAAGEWETQYF. The rearrangement uses TRBV7-3 and TRBJ2-5; D is ambiguous. Germline CDR1 and CDR2: SGHTA and FQGTGA. With 8 bases removed from V and 5 bases from J, the gap between germline ends came to 15 bases. The CDR3 runs to 13 residues. Variable domain in full (rest from reference TRBV7-3 and TRBJ2-5): GAGVSQTPSNKVTEKGKYVELRCDPISGHTALYWYRQSLGQGPEFLIYFQGTGAADDSGLPNDRFFAVRPEGSVSTLKIQRTERGDSAVYLCASAAGEWETQYFGPGTRLLVL.

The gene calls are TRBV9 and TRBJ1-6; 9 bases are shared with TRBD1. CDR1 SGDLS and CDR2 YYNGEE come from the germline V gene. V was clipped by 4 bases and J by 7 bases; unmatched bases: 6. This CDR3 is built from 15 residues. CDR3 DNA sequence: TGTGCCAGCAGCCCACAGGGACAGGGCAATTCACCCCTCCACTTT. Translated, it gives CASSPQGQGNSPLHF.

CDR3 loop: CASSLDPGDNYGYTF. The DNA for the CDR3 is TGCGCCAGCAGCTTGGACCCAGGGGATAACTATGGCTACACCTTC. This chain joins TRBV5-1 and TRBJ1-2, with a possible D match to TRBD1 (6 bases). This CDR3 has 15 amino acids. V was trimmed by 0 bases and J by 1 base, leaving 10 bases between them. CDR1 is SGHRS and CDR2 is YFSETQ in the germline V gene. Full variable domain (missing parts from reference TRBV5-1 and TRBJ1-2): KAGVTQTPRYLIKTRGQQVTLSCSPISGHRSVSWYQQTPGQGLQFLFEYFSETQRNKGNFPGRFSGRQFSNSRSEMNVSTLELGDSALYLCASSLDPGDNYGYTFGSGTRLTVV.

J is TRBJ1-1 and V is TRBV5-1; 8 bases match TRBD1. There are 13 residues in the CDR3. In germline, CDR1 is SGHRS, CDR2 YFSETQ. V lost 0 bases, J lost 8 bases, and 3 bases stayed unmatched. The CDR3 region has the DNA TGCGCCAGCAGCTTGGAAGGACAGGGCGAAGCTTTCTTT. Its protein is CASSLEGQGEAFF.

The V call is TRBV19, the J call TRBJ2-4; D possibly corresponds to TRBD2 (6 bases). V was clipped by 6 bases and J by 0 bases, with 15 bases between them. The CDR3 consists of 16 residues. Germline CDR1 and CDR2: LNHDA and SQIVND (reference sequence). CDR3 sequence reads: CASSPGGRLAKNIQYF. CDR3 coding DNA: TGTGCCAGTAGCCCCGGGGGACGGCTAGCCAAAAACATTCAGTACTTC.

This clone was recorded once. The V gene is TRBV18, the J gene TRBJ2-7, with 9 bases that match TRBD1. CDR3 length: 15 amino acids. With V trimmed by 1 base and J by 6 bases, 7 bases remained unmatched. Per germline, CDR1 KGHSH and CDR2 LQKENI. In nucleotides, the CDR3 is TGTGCCAGCTCACCACAGTCGGGACAGGGTGGCGAGCAGTACTTC. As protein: CASSPQSGQGGEQYF.

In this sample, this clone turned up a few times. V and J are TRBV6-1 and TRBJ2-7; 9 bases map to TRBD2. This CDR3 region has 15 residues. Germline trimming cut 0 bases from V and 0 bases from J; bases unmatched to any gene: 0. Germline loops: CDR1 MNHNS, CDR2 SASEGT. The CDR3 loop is CASSEASGSSYEQYF. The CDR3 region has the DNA TGTGCCAGCAGTGAAGCTAGCGGGAGCTCCTACGAGCAGTACTTC.

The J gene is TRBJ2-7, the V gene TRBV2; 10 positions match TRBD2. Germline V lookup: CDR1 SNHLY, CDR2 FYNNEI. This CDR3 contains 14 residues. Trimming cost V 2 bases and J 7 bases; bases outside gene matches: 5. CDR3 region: CASSETSGNLEQYF. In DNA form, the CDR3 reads TGTGCCAGCAGTGAAACTAGCGGGAATTTAGAGCAGTACTTC.

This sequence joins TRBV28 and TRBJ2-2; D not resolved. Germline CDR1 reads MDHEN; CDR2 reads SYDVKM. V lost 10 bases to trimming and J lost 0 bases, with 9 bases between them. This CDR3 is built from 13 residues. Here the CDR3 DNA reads TGTGCCATGGGGTCCCCGAACACCGGGGAGCTGTTTTTT. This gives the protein CAMGSPNTGELFF.

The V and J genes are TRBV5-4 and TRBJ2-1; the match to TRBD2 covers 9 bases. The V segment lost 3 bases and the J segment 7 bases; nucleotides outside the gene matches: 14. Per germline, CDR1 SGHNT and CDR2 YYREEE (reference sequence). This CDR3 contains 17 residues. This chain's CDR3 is CASSSSFASGIRNEQFF. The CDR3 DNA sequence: TGTGCCAGCAGCTCGTCATTCGCTAGCGGGATCAGGAATGAGCAGTTCTTC. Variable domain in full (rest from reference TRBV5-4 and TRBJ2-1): ETGVTQSPTHLIKTRGQQVTLRCSSQSGHNTVSWYQQALGQGPQFIFQYYREEENGRGNFPPRFSGLQFPNYSSELNVNALELDDSALYLCASSSSFASGIRNEQFFGPGTRLTVL.

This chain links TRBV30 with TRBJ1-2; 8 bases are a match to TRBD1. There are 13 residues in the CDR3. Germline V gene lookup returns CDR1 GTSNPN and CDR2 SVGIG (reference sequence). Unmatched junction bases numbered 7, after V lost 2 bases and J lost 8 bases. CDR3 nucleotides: TGTGCCTGGAGTCACCCGGGACAGGACGGCTACACCTTC. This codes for CAWSHPGQDGYTF.

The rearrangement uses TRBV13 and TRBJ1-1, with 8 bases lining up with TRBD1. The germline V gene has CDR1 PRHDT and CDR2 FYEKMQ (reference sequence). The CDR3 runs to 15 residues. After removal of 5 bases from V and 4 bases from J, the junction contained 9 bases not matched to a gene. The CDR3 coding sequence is TGTGCCAGCAGCACCTCTACAGGGGGAAGCACTGAAGCTTTCTTT. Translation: CASSTSTGGSTEAFF.

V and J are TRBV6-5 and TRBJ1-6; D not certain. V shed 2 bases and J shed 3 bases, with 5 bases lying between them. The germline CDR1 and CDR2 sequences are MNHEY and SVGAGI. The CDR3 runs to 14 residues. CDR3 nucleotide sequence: TGTGCCAGCAGTTACGCAGACTATAATTCACCCCTCCACTTT. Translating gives CASSYADYNSPLHF.

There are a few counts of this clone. CDR3 DNA: TGTGCCAGCAGTTTGTGGGGGCAGACTAATGAAAAACTGTTTTTT. Translated, it gives CASSLWGQTNEKLFF. The rearrangement uses TRBV6-6 and TRBJ1-4, with D perhaps TRBD1 (6 bases). The germline V gene has CDR1 MNHNY and CDR2 SVGAGI (reference sequence). With 4 bases removed from V and 2 bases from J, the gap between germline ends came to 11 bases. The CDR3 contains 15 residues.

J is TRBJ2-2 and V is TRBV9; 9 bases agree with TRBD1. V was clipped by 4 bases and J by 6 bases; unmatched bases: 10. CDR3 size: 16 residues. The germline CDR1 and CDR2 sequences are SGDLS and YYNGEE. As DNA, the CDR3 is TGTGCCAGCAGCCCCTCCTCCACAGGGGGCGCCGGGGAGCTGTTTTTT. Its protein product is CASSPSSTGGAGELFF.

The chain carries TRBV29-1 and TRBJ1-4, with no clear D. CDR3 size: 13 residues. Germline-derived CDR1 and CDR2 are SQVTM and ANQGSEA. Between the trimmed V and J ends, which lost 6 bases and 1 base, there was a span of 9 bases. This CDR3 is CSVSDRTNEKLFF. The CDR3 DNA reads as TGCAGCGTCTCGGATCGAACTAATGAAAAACTGTTTTTT.

This CDR3 is CAISERGTGSSKTNTGELFF. The CDR3 DNA reads as TGTGCCATCAGTGAGCGGGGGACAGGGTCCTCAAAAACGAACACCGGGGAGCTGTTTTTT. V gene TRBV10-3 combines with J gene TRBJ2-2, with 9 bases fitting TRBD1. This CDR3 is built from 20 residues. The V segment lost 2 bases and the J segment 0 bases; nucleotides outside the gene matches: 13. CDR1 is ENHRY and CDR2 is SYGVKD in the germline V gene.

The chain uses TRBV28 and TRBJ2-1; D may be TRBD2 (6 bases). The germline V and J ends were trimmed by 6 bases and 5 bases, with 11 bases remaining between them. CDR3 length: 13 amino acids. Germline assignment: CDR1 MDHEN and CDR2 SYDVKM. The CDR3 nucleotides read TGTGCCAGCAGCGGCGGGATGGACAATGAGCAGTTCTTC. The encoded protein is CASSGGMDNEQFF.

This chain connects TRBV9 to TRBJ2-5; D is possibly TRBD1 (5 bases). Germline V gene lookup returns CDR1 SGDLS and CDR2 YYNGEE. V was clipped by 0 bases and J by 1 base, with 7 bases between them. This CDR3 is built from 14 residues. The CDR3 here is CASSVAGIQETQYF. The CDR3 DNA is TGTGCCAGCAGCGTAGCAGGGATCCAAGAGACCCAGTACTTC. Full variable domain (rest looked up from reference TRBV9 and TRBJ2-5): DSGVTQTPKHLITATGQRVTLRCSPRSGDLSVYWYQQSLDQGLQFLIQYYNGEERAKGNILERFSAQQFPDLHSELNLSSLELGDSALYFCASSVAGIQETQYFGPGTRLLVL.

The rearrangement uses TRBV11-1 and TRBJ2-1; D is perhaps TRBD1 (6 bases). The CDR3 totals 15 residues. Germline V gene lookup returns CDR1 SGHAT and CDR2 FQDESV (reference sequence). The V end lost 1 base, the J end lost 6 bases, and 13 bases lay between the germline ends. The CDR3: CASSLEQGYGNEQFF. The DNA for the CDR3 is TGTGCCAGCAGCTTAGAACAGGGTTATGGCAATGAGCAGTTCTTC.

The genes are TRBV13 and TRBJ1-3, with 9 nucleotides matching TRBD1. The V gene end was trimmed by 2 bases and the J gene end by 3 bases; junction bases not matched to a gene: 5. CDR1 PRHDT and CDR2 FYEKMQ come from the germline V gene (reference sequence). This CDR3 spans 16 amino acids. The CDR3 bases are TGTGCCAGCAGCTTATGGACAGGGGATGGTGGAAACACCATATATTTT. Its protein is CASSLWTGDGGNTIYF.

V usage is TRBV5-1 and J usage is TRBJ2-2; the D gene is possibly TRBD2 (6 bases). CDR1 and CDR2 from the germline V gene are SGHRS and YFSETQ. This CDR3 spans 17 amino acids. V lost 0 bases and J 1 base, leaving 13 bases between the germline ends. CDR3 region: CASSLARDWLNTGELFF. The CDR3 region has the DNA TGCGCCAGCAGCTTGGCCCGGGACTGGTTGAACACCGGGGAGCTGTTTTTT.

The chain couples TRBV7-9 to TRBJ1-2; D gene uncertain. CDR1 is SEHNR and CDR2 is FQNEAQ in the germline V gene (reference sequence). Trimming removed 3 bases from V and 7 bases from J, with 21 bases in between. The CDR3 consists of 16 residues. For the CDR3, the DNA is TGTGCCAGCAGCTTGCCCCTGCGGGGTCGGGATGGTGGCTACACCTTC. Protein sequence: CASSLPLRGRDGGYTF.

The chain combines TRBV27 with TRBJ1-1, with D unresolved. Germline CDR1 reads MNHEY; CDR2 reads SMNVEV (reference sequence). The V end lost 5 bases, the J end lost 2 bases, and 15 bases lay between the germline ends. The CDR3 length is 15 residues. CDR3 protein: CASSNLRRSNTEAFF. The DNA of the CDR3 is TGTGCCAGCAGTAACCTCAGGAGAAGTAACACTGAAGCTTTCTTT.

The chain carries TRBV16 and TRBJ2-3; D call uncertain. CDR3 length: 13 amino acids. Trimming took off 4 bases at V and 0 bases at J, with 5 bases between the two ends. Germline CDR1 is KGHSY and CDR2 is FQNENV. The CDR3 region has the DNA TGTGCCAGCAGCCCACCTAGCACAGATACGCAGTATTTT. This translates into CASSPPSTDTQYF.

CDR3 loop: CASSLLQGAGEQYF. CDR3 sequence (DNA): TGTGCCAGCAGCTTGTTACAGGGGGCGGGCGAGCAGTACTTC. The chain carries TRBV5-4 and TRBJ2-7, with TRBD1 matching over 9 bases. The CDR3 loop spans 14 amino acids. The trim removed 1 base at V and 6 bases at J, leaving 5 bases unmatched. Germline V lookup: CDR1 SGHNT, CDR2 YYREEE (reference sequence).

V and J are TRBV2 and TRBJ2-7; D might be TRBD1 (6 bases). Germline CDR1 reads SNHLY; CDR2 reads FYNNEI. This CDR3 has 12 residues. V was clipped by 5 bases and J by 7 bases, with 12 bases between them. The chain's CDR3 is CASSPGQLEQYF. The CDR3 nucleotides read TGTGCCAGCAGTCCTGGACAGCTTGAGCAGTACTTC.

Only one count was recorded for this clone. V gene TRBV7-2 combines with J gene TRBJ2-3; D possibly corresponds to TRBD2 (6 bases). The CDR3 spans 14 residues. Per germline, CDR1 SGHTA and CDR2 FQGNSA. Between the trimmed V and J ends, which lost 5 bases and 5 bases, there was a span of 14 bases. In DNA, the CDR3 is TGTGCCAGCAGCCGGGACTGGACTATAGATACGCAGTATTTT. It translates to CASSRDWTIDTQYF.

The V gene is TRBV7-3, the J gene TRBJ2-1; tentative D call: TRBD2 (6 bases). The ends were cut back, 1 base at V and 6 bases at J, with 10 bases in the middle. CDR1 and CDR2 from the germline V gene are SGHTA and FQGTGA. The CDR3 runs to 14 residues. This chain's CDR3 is CASSLNAGSNEQFF. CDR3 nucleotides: TGTGCCAGCAGCTTAAATGCGGGGAGCAATGAGCAGTTCTTC.

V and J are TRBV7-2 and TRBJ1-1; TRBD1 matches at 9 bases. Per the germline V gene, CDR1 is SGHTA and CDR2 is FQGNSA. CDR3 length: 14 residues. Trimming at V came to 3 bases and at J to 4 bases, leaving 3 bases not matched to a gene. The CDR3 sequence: CASSFADRGTEAFF. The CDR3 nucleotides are TGTGCCAGCAGCTTTGCGGACAGGGGCACTGAAGCTTTCTTT.

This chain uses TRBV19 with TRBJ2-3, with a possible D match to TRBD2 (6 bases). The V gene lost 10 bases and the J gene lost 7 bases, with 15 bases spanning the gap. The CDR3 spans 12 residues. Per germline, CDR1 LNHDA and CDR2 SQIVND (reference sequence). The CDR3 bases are TGTGCCACCGGGACTCCCGCAAATACGCAGTATTTT. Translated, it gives CATGTPANTQYF.